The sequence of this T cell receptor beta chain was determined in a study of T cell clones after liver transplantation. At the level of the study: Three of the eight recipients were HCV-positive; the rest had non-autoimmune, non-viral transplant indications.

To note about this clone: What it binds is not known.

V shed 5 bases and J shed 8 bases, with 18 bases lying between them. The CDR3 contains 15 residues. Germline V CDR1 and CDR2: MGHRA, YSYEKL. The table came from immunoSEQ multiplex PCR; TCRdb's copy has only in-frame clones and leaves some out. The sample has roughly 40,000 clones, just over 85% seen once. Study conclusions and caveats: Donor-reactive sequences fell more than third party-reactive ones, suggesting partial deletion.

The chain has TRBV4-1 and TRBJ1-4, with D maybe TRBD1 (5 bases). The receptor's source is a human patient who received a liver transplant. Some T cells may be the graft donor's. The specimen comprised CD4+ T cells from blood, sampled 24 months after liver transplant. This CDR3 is CASSSGLSRKEKLFF. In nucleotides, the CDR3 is TGCGCCAGCAGCTCAGGGTTGTCACGAAAGGAAAAACTGTTTTTT.